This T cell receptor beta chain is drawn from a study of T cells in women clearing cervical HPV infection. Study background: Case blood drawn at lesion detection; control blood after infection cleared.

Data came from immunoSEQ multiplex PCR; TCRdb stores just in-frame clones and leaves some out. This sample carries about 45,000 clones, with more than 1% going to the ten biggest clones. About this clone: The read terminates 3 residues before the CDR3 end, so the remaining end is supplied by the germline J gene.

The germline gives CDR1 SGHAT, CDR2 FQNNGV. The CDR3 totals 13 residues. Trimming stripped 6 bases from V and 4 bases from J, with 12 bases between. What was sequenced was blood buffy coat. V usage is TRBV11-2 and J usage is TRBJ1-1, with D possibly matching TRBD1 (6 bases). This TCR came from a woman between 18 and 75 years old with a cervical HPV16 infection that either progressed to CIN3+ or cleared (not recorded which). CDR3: CASRLRGGTEAFF. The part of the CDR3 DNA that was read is TGTGCCAGCAGACTTCGAGGGGGCACTGAA.